The clone carrying this T cell receptor beta chain has more than one count but fewer than ten. V lost 4 bases, J lost 8 bases, and 4 bases stayed unmatched. Germline lookup yields CDR1 KGHDR and CDR2 SFDVKD. This CDR3 has 13 residues. From the RT-PCR reads, TCRdb called clonotypes with MiXCR, one entry per CDR3 protein. The top ten clones hold more than 9.5% of a sample with around 570,000 distinct CDR3 sequences, approximately 10% of them seen once. The record originates from a study of response to subunit inactivated influenza vaccine. The sample also formed part of further work on T cells expressing NK-cell markers. From that report: Researchers built TCR beta cDNA using 5'RACE template switching with UMIs. Sequencing of TCR beta repertoires drew on sorted CD3+CD56+NKG2C+, CD3+CD56+NKG2C- and CD3+CD56-NKG2C+ T cells. The sequencing cohort of eight donors included seven HCMV-seropositive individuals and one seronegative individual. Within several experiments, an anti-gamma-delta TCR antibody kept the sorting limited to alpha-beta TCR T cells. Also leading the CD3+CD56-NKG2C+ fraction in a few donors were these clonotypes.

This chain joins TRBV24-1 and TRBJ1-2; 9 positions agree with TRBD1. The receptor comes from a man aged 50-59 years who received an inactivated influenza vaccine. The starting material was PBMCs from blood, obtained on the day of vaccination. The CDR3 reads CATSDRTGDGYTF. CDR3 nucleotide sequence: TGTGCCACCAGTGACCGGACAGGGGACGGCTACACCTTC.